These 14 T cell receptor beta chains originate from one sample sequenced in a study of T-cell reconstitution after alpha-beta-depleted transplantation in children. Unique molecular identifiers were built into the TCRbeta library. Each CDR3 protein gets one entry after TCRdb re-called the PCR reads with MiXCR. The table has some 500,000 distinct CDR3 sequences, 15% to 20% seen once. The sequencing used PBMCs from the stem cell graft donor, collected from the stem cell graft. The receptors were gathered from a human donor who donated a stem cell graft to a child with acute lymphoblastic leukemia.

V and J are TRBV5-1 and TRBJ2-1; a weak D match, TRBD2 (6 bases). CDR3 size: 14 residues. CDR1 and CDR2 from the germline V gene are SGHRS and YFSETQ. Trimming took 6 bases from V and 1 from J, leaving 11 bases between them. The CDR3 spells CASNRLESYNEQFF. In DNA form, the CDR3 reads TGCGCCAGCAACCGACTAGAATCCTACAATGAGCAGTTCTTC.

The chain recombines TRBV2 with TRBJ1-5; the D is unclear. The CDR3 length is 16 residues. Trimming took off 7 bases at V and 3 bases at J, with 19 bases between the two ends. Germline V gene data show CDR1 as SNHLY and CDR2 as FYNNEI. This CDR3 is CASTLNPDGHNQPQHF. The CDR3 coding sequence is TGTGCCAGCACCCTGAATCCCGACGGCCACAATCAGCCCCAGCATTTT.

The V gene is TRBV4-1, the J gene TRBJ1-2, with 8 bases identical to TRBD1. This CDR3 has 17 amino acids. Looked up from germline, CDR1 is MGHRA and CDR2 is YSYEKL. V shed 2 bases and J 1 base; nucleotides not matched to a gene: 9. The DNA of the CDR3 is TGCGCCAGCAGCCAACCTGGTGCAGGGGGCGTTAACTATGGCTACACCTTC. This codes for CASSQPGAGGVNYGYTF.

This chain uses TRBV2 with TRBJ2-7; no clear D gene. This CDR3 has 14 residues. Germline CDR1 SNHLY, CDR2 FYNNEI. The V and J ends lost 0 bases and 2 bases respectively, with 8 bases between them. CDR3 bases: TGTGCCAGCAGTGAAGCACAATATCCCTACGAGCAGTACTTC. Translating gives CASSEAQYPYEQYF.

In its sample, this clonotype was seen a few times. V is TRBV5-1 and J is TRBJ2-7, with 7 bases aligning to TRBD1. The CDR3 extends over 13 amino acids. Germline lookup yields CDR1 SGHRS and CDR2 YFSETQ. With V trimmed by 7 bases and J by 0 bases, 4 bases remained unmatched. The chain's CDR3 is CASARDSSYEQYF. The DNA for the CDR3 is TGCGCCAGCGCTCGGGACAGCTCCTACGAGCAGTACTTC. The variable domain in full, with the rest retrieved from reference TRBV5-1 and TRBJ2-7, is KAGVTQTPRYLIKTRGQQVTLSCSPISGHRSVSWYQQTPGQGLQFLFEYFSETQRNKGNFPGRFSGRQFSNSRSEMNVSTLELGDSALYLCASARDSSYEQYFGPGTRLTVT.

This clonotype came up many times. The rearrangement links TRBV5-1 to TRBJ1-4; D is unresolved. The germline V gene encodes CDR1 SGHRS and CDR2 YFSETQ. This CDR3 comprises 14 residues. Trimming took 1 base from V and 0 from J, leaving 4 bases between them. CDR3 in amino acids: CASSLTATNEKLFF. CDR3 coding DNA: TGCGCCAGCAGCTTGACCGCAACTAATGAAAAACTGTTTTTT.

A few counts support this clonotype. The J gene is TRBJ2-7, the V gene TRBV20-1; the D is unclear. Germline-derived CDR1 and CDR2 are DFQATT and SNEGSKA (reference sequence). Trimming took off 6 bases at V and 0 bases at J, with 12 bases between the two ends. This CDR3 is built from 13 residues. DNA of the CDR3: TGCAGTGCCCCAATACTGGACTCCTACGAGCAGTACTTC. Protein product: CSAPILDSYEQYF.

This clonotype was observed a few times. V is TRBV29-1 and J is TRBJ2-1, with TRBD2 identical over 14 bases. The CDR3 is 16 residues long. The ends lost 1 base at V and 8 bases at J; junction bases unmatched: 7. Germline V CDR1 and CDR2: SQVTM, ANQGSEA. In DNA form, the CDR3 reads TGCAGCGTTGAAGGAAGACTAGCGGGAGGGTCCGATGAGCAGTTCTTC. Translating it yields CSVEGRLAGGSDEQFF.

The chain joins TRBV20-1 to TRBJ1-1; D gene unclear. The CDR3 has 13 amino acids. Looked up from germline, CDR1 is DFQATT and CDR2 is SNEGSKA (reference sequence). V dropped 3 bases and J dropped 4 bases, with 12 bases sitting between them. The CDR3 loop reads CSASVGRATEAFF. CDR3 nucleotides: TGCAGTGCTAGCGTAGGGCGGGCCACTGAAGCTTTCTTT.

This chain connects TRBV27 to TRBJ1-5; possible D gene TRBD1, 6 bases. The ends were cut back, 6 bases at V and 3 bases at J, with 15 bases in the middle. CDR1 MNHEY and CDR2 SMNVEV come from the germline V gene (reference sequence). This CDR3 comprises 15 residues. CDR3 DNA sequence: TGTGCCAGCAGACTCAGGGGCTCCTACAATCAGCCCCAGCATTTT. The encoded protein is CASRLRGSYNQPQHF.

The chain has TRBV12-3 or TRBV12-4 and TRBJ2-7; perhaps TRBD1 as D (5 bases). The V gene lost 1 base and the J gene lost 5 bases, with 18 bases spanning the gap. CDR3 size: 16 residues. This CDR3 reads CASSLGLEGVLHEQYF. For the CDR3, the DNA is TGTGCCAGCAGTTTAGGTCTGGAAGGGGTTTTGCACGAGCAGTACTTC.

The rearrangement links TRBV12-3 or TRBV12-4 to TRBJ1-6; 9 positions match TRBD1. V trimming: 5 bases; J trimming: 5 bases; junction bases outside the gene matches: 7. The CDR3 length is 16 residues. CDR3 protein: CASSKQGALDNSPLHF. CDR3 in DNA: TGTGCCAGCAGTAAACAGGGGGCTCTCGATAATTCACCCCTCCACTTT.

The chain couples TRBV5-6 to TRBJ2-3, with a weak D call TRBD1 (5 bases). Trimming left V 3 bases short and J 3 bases short, with 17 bases between. The CDR3 is made up of 16 amino acids. Germline V lookup: CDR1 SGHDT, CDR2 YYEEEE. The CDR3 DNA is TGTGCCAGCAGCTCGCGAGGAAGGGGTCATACAGATACGCAGTATTTT. Its translation: CASSSRGRGHTDTQYF.

The V gene is TRBV20-1, the J gene TRBJ2-7; D is possibly TRBD2 (6 bases). Germline V CDR1 and CDR2: DFQATT, SNEGSKA (reference sequence). This CDR3 is built from 17 residues. V lost 3 bases and J lost 2, with 23 bases in between. This chain's CDR3 is CSASSLAGTRDPYEQYF. The CDR3 coding sequence is TGCAGTGCTAGTTCTCTTGCCGGCACGCGGGATCCCTACGAGCAGTACTTC.